Presented here are 32 T cell receptor beta chains from one specimen sequenced in a study of shared clonotypes between healthy human individuals. Profiling relied on immunoSEQ multiplex PCR, and the TCRdb table lists in-frame clones only, not all of them. The table records 1,400,000 or so clones, 98% of them present only once. The sample comprised naive CD4+ T cells sorted from blood. The subset here: CD45RA+ positively selected. Receptors originate from a man younger than 45 in good health.

The rearrangement links TRBV18 to TRBJ1-5; TRBD1 agrees at 9 bases. V shed 2 bases and J 5 bases; nucleotides not matched to a gene: 4. Germline-derived CDR1 and CDR2 are KGHSH and LQKENI. The CDR3 is made up of 15 amino acids. The CDR3 nucleotides are TGTGCCAGCTCACCAAGACAGGGGGATGATCAGCCCCAGCATTTT. Amino acids: CASSPRQGDDQPQHF.

A single count supports this clone. The J gene is TRBJ2-2, the V gene TRBV7-6, with 8 bases that match TRBD1. With V trimmed by 1 base and J by 5 bases, 6 bases remained unmatched. The germline V gene encodes CDR1 SGHVS and CDR2 FNYEAQ. The CDR3 has 16 amino acids. The DNA of the CDR3 is TGTGCCAGCAGCTTAGGTGGGACAGGTTGGACCGGGGAGCTGTTTTTT. Amino acid sequence: CASSLGGTGWTGELFF.

The chain links TRBV28 to TRBJ2-1; 7 bases are a match to TRBD2. The germline V gene encodes CDR1 MDHEN and CDR2 SYDVKM. This CDR3 has 14 amino acids. J lost 5 bases, V lost 7 bases, and 8 bases had no gene match. In DNA, the CDR3 is TGTGCCAGCAACCCTCGGACTAGAAACAATGAGCAGTTCTTC. It yields the protein CASNPRTRNNEQFF. Supplemented by reference TRBV28 and TRBJ2-1, the full variable domain reads DVKVTQSSRYLVKRTGEKVFLECVQDMDHENMFWYRQDPGLGLRLIYFSYDVKMKEKGDIPEGYSVSREKKERFSLILESASTNQTSMYLCASNPRTRNNEQFFGPGTRLTVL.

This clone was seen a few times. Other DNA sequences in this specimen translate into the identical CDR3. The chain recombines TRBV9 with TRBJ2-3, with D hard to call. Trimming pared 4 bases from V and 2 bases from J, leaving 2 bases between. Germline V gives CDR1 SGDLS, CDR2 YYNGEE. The CDR3 length is 11 residues. This chain's CDR3 is CASSFTDTQYF. CDR3 nucleotides: TGTGCCAGCAGCTTCACAGATACGCAGTATTTT.

The chain carries TRBV29-1 and TRBJ2-5, with unresolved D. V was clipped by 6 bases and J by 1 base, with 9 bases between them. The CDR3 contains 12 residues. Germline-derived CDR1 and CDR2 are SQVTM and ANQGSEA. The DNA of the CDR3 is TGCAGCGTGAGAGACTTCCAAGAGACCCAGTACTTC. Its translation is CSVRDFQETQYF.

Here the CDR3 reads CASSLPPQFQETQYF. CDR3 coding DNA: TGTGCCAGCAGCTTACCCCCCCAGTTTCAAGAGACCCAGTACTTC. This sequence joins TRBV7-9 and TRBJ2-5; D not certain. The CDR3 contains 15 residues. Trimming left V 2 bases short and J 2 bases short, with 12 bases between. Germline CDR1 SEHNR, CDR2 FQNEAQ (reference sequence).

This clone appeared once. The chain combines TRBV10-3 with TRBJ2-3; 10 bases are a match to TRBD1. V trimming: 4 bases; J trimming: 2 bases; junction bases outside the gene matches: 3. The germline gives CDR1 ENHRY, CDR2 SYGVKD. This CDR3 has 15 amino acids. CDR3 in amino acids: CAISGTGGFTDTQYF. The CDR3 region has the DNA TGTGCCATCAGTGGGACAGGGGGTTTCACAGATACGCAGTATTTT.

The chain uses TRBV30 and TRBJ1-2; possibly TRBD1 for D (6 bases). Germline CDR1 is GTSNPN and CDR2 is SVGIG (reference sequence). There are 14 residues in the CDR3. The V gene lost 3 bases and the J gene lost 8 bases, with 19 bases spanning the gap. The CDR3 loop reads CAWRGTGTRLGYTF. The CDR3 nucleotides are TGTGCCTGGAGAGGAACAGGGACGCGGCTGGGCTACACCTTC.

This sequence joins TRBV19 and TRBJ2-1, with D maybe TRBD1 (5 bases). The V gene's germline CDR1 is LNHDA and CDR2 SQIVND (reference sequence). The CDR3 spans 14 residues. V was cut by 5 bases and J by 4 bases, with 12 bases left in between. The CDR3 is CASSLKGPYNEQFF. In DNA form, the CDR3 reads TGTGCCAGTAGTTTAAAGGGGCCGTACAATGAGCAGTTCTTC. Filled out from reference TRBV19 and TRBJ2-1, the complete variable domain reads DGGITQSPKYLFRKEGQNVTLSCEQNLNHDAMYWYRQDPGQGLRLIYYSQIVNDFQKGDIAEGYSVSREKKESFPLTVTSAQKNPTAFYLCASSLKGPYNEQFFGPGTRLTVL.

The chain couples TRBV5-6 to TRBJ1-2; D remains unclear. Germline loops: CDR1 SGHDT, CDR2 YYEEEE. The length of the CDR3 is 12 residues. V was clipped by 2 bases and J by 2 bases, with 4 bases between them. This chain's CDR3 is CASSLENYGYTF. As DNA, the CDR3 is TGTGCCAGCAGCTTAGAGAACTATGGCTACACCTTC.

This sequence joins TRBV6-1 and TRBJ2-5, with D possibly being TRBD1 (6 bases). Germline CDR1 reads MNHNS; CDR2 reads SASEGT. CDR3 length equals 15 residues. The germline V and J ends were trimmed by 5 bases and 1 base, with 14 bases remaining between them. The CDR3 sequence: CASSSLQGSQETQYF. DNA for the CDR3: TGTGCCAGCAGTTCACTTCAGGGGTCCCAAGAGACCCAGTACTTC.

The V and J genes are TRBV5-6 and TRBJ2-7; D perhaps matches TRBD1 (6 bases). The CDR3 has 15 amino acids. Germline-derived CDR1 and CDR2 are SGHDT and YYEEEE. Trimming took 4 bases from V and 4 from J, leaving 18 bases between them. CDR3 region: CASSGVGQILYEQYF. The DNA of the CDR3 is TGTGCCAGCAGCGGGGTGGGACAAATACTTTACGAGCAGTACTTC.

This chain joins TRBV2 and TRBJ1-4; D remains unclear. This CDR3 is 12 amino acids long. V was trimmed by 7 bases and J by 8 bases, leaving 11 bases between them. Germline CDR1 reads SNHLY; CDR2 reads FYNNEI. The CDR3 DNA follows: TGTGCCAGCACCGGGGTTGGGGAAAAACTGTTTTTT. It translates to CASTGVGEKLFF.

The gene calls are TRBV27 and TRBJ1-2, with TRBD1 as a possible D gene (6 bases). The V gene's germline CDR1 is MNHEY and CDR2 SMNVEV (reference sequence). V was trimmed by 7 bases and J by 6 bases, leaving 12 bases between them. CDR3 length: 12 residues. Here the CDR3 DNA reads TGTGCCAGCAAGAGGGGGATTAATGGCTACACCTTC. This codes for CASKRGINGYTF.

As concerns this clone: The same CDR3 also results from other DNA sequences found in this sample. This chain joins TRBV4-1 and TRBJ2-1, with 10 bases matching TRBD2. The CDR3 runs 15 residues. J gave up 4 bases and V 1 base, and 1 base lay outside the gene matches. Germline V gene lookup returns CDR1 MGHRA and CDR2 YSYEKL. The CDR3 DNA is TGCGCCAGCAGCCAAGGGACTAGCGGATACAATGAGCAGTTCTTC. This codes for CASSQGTSGYNEQFF.

The chain is built from TRBV2 and TRBJ1-5; 7 nucleotides agree with TRBD1. CDR1 is SNHLY, CDR2 FYNNEI, per germline. The CDR3 is made up of 14 amino acids. The V and J ends lost 6 bases and 4 bases, in that order; junction bases with no gene match: 6. The CDR3 reads CASSRTGLNQPQHF. Written as DNA, the CDR3 is TGTGCCAGCAGCCGGACAGGCTTAAATCAGCCCCAGCATTTT.

The gene calls are TRBV2 and TRBJ2-4, with 8 bases fitting TRBD2. Germline values: CDR1 SNHLY, CDR2 FYNNEI. After removal of 6 bases from V and 10 bases from J, the junction contained 5 bases not matched to a gene. The length of the CDR3 is 12 residues. In DNA, the CDR3 is TGTGCCAGCAGGGAGCGGGAGCTAATTCAGTACTTC. Amino acid sequence: CASRERELIQYF.

The rearrangement joins TRBV11-2 to TRBJ2-1; D perhaps matches TRBD2 (5 bases). This CDR3 region has 15 residues. Trimming stripped 5 bases from V and 0 bases from J, with 11 bases between. The germline CDR1 and CDR2 sequences are SGHAT and FQNNGV. CDR3 DNA sequence: TGTGCCAGCAGCCAGCGGCCTAGCTCCTACAATGAGCAGTTCTTC. Translation gives CASSQRPSSYNEQFF.

The rearrangement uses TRBV4-3 and TRBJ2-3; D gene ambiguous. Trimming left V 8 bases short and J 0 bases short, with 3 bases between. The CDR3 extends over 11 amino acids. CDR1 is LGHNA and CDR2 is YSLEER in the germline V gene. The CDR3 sequence: CASRSTDTQYF. The CDR3 nucleotides are TGCGCCAGCCGTAGCACAGATACGCAGTATTTT.

The chain carries TRBV6-6 and TRBJ1-2; TRBD1 might be the D (5 bases). This CDR3 spans 13 amino acids. In germline, CDR1 is MNHNY, CDR2 SVGAGI (reference sequence). The V end was cut by 5 bases, the J end by 12 bases, with 19 bases between. CDR3 amino acids: CASSGGDGPVNTF. The CDR3 DNA reads TGTGCCAGCAGTGGAGGGGACGGGCCGGTGAACACCTTC.

For this clone: The same CDR3 arises from other DNA sequences in this sample as well. V gene TRBV6-6 combines with J gene TRBJ2-6; no clear D. The CDR3 covers 11 residues. The V gene's germline CDR1 is MNHNY and CDR2 SVGAGI (reference sequence). V lost 5 bases, J lost 4 bases, and 0 bases lay in between. CDR3 bases: TGTGCCAGCAGTGGGGCCAACGTCCTGACTTTC. Protein product: CASSGANVLTF.

V is TRBV5-1 and J is TRBJ2-5; D call uncertain. This CDR3 contains 15 residues. CDR1 is SGHRS, CDR2 YFSETQ, per germline. Trimming stripped 2 bases from V and 3 bases from J, with 14 bases between. The CDR3 nucleotides are TGCGCCAGCAGCTTCACCAATGGAGAAGAAGAGACCCAGTACTTC. Residues: CASSFTNGEEETQYF.

The V call is TRBV5-1, the J call TRBJ2-2; the D gene is possibly TRBD2 (6 bases). The V end lost 4 bases, the J end lost 3 bases, and 10 bases lay between the germline ends. Per germline, CDR1 SGHRS and CDR2 YFSETQ. The CDR3 is 14 amino acids. The CDR3: CASSHGDYTGELFF. The DNA of the CDR3 is TGCGCCAGCAGCCACGGGGACTACACCGGGGAGCTGTTTTTT.

The V and J genes are TRBV5-5 and TRBJ2-2; 8 nucleotides line up with TRBD1. The CDR3 has 14 residues. CDR1 SGHKS and CDR2 YYEKEE come from the germline V gene (reference sequence). V dropped 3 bases and J dropped 4; count of bases not matched to a gene: 2. The CDR3 sequence is CASSYGQGTGELFF. CDR3 coding DNA: TGTGCCAGCAGCTATGGACAGGGCACCGGGGAGCTGTTTTTT.

This rearrangement joins TRBV5-8 to TRBJ2-1, with a weak D call TRBD2 (6 bases). V lost 0 bases and J lost 7, with 17 bases in between. Germline assignment: CDR1 SGHTS and CDR2 YDEGEE. CDR3 length equals 16 residues. CDR3 sequence reads: CASSLGGRPFINEQFF. DNA for the CDR3: TGTGCCAGCAGCTTGGGGGGGAGGCCATTCATTAATGAGCAGTTCTTC.

A word on this clone: A junction end diverges from the germline sequence, so it may reflect a read error. The J gene is TRBJ2-1, the V gene TRBV5-6; 12 bases agree with TRBD2. CDR1 is SGHDT, CDR2 YYEEEE, per germline. The CDR3 has 16 residues. The CDR3 DNA reads as TGTGCCAGCAGCCCGACCGGGACTAGCGGGTACAGTGAGCAGTTCTTC. Amino acid sequence: CASSPTGTSGYSEQFF.

Note on this clone: This CDR3 is also generated by other DNA sequences in the sample. V is TRBV7-9 and J is TRBJ2-3; the D is unclear. CDR3 size: 13 residues. The V gene lost 3 bases and the J gene lost 1 base, with 5 bases spanning the gap. Per germline, CDR1 SEHNR and CDR2 FQNEAQ (reference sequence). CDR3 protein: CASSLVGTDTQYF. In nucleotides, the CDR3 is TGTGCCAGCAGCTTGGTGGGCACAGATACGCAGTATTTT. Variable domain in full (rest from reference TRBV7-9 and TRBJ2-3): DTGVSQNPRHKITKRGQNVTFRCDPISEHNRLYWYRQTLGQGPEFLTYFQNEAQLEKSRLLSDRFSAERPKGSFSTLEIQRTEQGDSAMYLCASSLVGTDTQYFGPGTRLTVL.

V usage is TRBV5-6 and J usage is TRBJ2-2, with no clear D. The V gene's germline CDR1 is SGHDT and CDR2 YYEEEE. V was clipped by 2 bases and J by 5 bases, with 4 bases between them. The CDR3 length is 12 residues. The CDR3 sequence: CASSFWTGELFF. DNA of the CDR3: TGTGCCAGCAGCTTCTGGACCGGGGAGCTGTTTTTT.

The CDR3 DNA reads TGTGCCAGCAGTACCGTGGCTAGCGGGAGTCGGGAGCAGTTCTTC. Encoded protein: CASSTVASGSREQFF. The V and J genes are TRBV6-4 and TRBJ2-1, with 10 bases lining up with TRBD2. The CDR3 consists of 15 residues. The V and J ends lost 5 bases and 10 bases, in that order; junction bases with no gene match: 11. The germline V gene has CDR1 MRHNA and CDR2 SNTAGT.

The genes are TRBV25-1 and TRBJ2-1; TRBD2 might be the D (5 bases). Trimming shortened V by 3 bases and J by 1 base, and 10 bases separated the two germline ends. Per germline, CDR1 MGHDK and CDR2 SYGVNS. The CDR3 is made up of 15 amino acids. The CDR3 bases are TGTGCCAGCAGTGATGCTAGCTGGTCCTACAATGAGCAGTTCTTC. Translated: CASSDASWSYNEQFF.

In regard to this clone: Other DNA sequences within the sample encode an identical CDR3. The genes are TRBV9 and TRBJ1-1; no firm D call. This CDR3 contains 14 residues. V lost 0 bases and J lost 1, with 7 bases in between. The V gene's germline CDR1 is SGDLS and CDR2 YYNGEE. The chain's CDR3 is CASSVVAGNTEAFF. The DNA for the CDR3 is TGTGCCAGCAGCGTAGTAGCCGGGAACACTGAAGCTTTCTTT.

The chain carries TRBV5-4 and TRBJ1-2, with 9 bases that match TRBD1. Per germline, CDR1 SGHNT and CDR2 YYREEE (reference sequence). This CDR3 has 11 residues. Germline trimming cut 4 bases from V and 14 bases from J; bases unmatched to any gene: 6. Here the CDR3 DNA reads TGTGCCAGCAGCCGGGACAGGGCGCGGACCTTC. It codes for CASSRDRARTF.